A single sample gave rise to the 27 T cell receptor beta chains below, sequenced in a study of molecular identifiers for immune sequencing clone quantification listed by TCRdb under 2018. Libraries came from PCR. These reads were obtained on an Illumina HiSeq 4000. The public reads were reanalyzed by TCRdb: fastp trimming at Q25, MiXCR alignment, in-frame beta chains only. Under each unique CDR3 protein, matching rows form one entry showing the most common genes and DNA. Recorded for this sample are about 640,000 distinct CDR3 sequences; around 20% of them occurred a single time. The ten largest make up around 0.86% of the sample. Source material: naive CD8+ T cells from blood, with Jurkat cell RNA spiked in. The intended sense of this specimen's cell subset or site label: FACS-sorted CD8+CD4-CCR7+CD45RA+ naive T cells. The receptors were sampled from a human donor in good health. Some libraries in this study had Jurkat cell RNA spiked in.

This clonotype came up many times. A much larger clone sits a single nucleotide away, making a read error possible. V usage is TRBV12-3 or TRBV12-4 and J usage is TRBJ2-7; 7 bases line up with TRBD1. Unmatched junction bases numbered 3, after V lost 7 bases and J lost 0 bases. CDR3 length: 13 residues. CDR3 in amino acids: CASTWDSSYEQYF. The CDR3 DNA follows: TGTGCCAGCACCTGGGACAGCTCCTACGAGCAGTACTTC.

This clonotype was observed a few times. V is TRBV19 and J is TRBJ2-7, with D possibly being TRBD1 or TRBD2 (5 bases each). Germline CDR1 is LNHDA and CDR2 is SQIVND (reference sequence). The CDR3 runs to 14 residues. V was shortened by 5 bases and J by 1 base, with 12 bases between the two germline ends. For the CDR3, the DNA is TGTGCCAGTAGTTGGGGGACGGCTTCCTACGAGCAGTACTTC. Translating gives CASSWGTASYEQYF.

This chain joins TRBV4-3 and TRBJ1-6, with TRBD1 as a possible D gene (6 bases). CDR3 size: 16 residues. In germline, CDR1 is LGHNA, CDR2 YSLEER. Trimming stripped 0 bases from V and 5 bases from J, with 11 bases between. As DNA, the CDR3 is TGCGCCAGCAGCCAAGATTGGCCAGGGGATAATTCACCCCTCCACTTT. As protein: CASSQDWPGDNSPLHF.

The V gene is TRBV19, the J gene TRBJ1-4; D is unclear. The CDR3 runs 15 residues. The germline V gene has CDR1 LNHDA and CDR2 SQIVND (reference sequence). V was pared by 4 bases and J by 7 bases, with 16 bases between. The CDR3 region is CASSSSPVLSEKLFF. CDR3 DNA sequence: TGTGCCAGTAGTAGTTCTCCGGTGTTAAGTGAAAAACTGTTTTTT.

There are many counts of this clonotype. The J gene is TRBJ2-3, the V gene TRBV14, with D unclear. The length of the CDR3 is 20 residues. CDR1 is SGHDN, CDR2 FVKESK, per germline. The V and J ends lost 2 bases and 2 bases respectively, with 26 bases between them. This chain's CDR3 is CASSQTDLRLSLRYTDTQYF. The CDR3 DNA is TGTGCCAGCAGCCAAACAGATCTCAGACTTTCCCTACGGTACACAGATACGCAGTATTTT.

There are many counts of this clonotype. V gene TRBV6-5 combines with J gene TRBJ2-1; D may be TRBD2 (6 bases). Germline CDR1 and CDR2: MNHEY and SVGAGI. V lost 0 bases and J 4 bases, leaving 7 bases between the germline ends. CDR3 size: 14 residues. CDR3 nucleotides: TGTGCCAGCAGTTACTCCGGGGGATACAATGAGCAGTTCTTC. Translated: CASSYSGGYNEQFF.

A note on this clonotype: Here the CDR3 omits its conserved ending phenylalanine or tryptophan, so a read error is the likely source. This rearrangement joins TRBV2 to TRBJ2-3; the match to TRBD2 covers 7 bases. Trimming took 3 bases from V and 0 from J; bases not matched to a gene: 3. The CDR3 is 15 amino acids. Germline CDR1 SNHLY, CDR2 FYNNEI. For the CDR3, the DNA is TGTGCCAGCAGTGAGTCTAGCGGAAGCACAGATACGCAGTATCTT. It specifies CASSESSGSTDTQYL.

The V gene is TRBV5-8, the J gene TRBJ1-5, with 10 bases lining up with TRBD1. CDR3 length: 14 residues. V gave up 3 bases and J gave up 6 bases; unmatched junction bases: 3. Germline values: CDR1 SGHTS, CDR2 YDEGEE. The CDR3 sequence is CASSWGTGVQPQHF. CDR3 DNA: TGTGCCAGCAGCTGGGGGACAGGGGTTCAGCCCCAGCATTTT. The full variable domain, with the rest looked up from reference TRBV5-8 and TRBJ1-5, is EAGVTQSPTHLIKTRGQQATLRCSPISGHTSVYWYQQALGLGLQFLLWYDEGEERNRGNFPPRFSGRQFPNYSSELNVNALELEDSALYLCASSWGTGVQPQHFGDGTRLSIL.

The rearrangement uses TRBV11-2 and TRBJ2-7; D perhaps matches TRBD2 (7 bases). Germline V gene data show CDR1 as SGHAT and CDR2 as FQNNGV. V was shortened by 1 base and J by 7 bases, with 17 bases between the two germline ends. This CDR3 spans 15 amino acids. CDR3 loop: CASSLAAGALSEQYF. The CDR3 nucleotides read TGTGCCAGCAGCTTAGCGGCGGGGGCTCTTTCAGAGCAGTACTTC.

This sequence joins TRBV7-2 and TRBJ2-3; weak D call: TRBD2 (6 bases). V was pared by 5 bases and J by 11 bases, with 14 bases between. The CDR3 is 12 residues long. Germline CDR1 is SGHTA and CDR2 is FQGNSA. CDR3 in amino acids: CASSTGTPQQYF. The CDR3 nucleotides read TGTGCCAGCAGCACTGGGACTCCTCAGCAGTATTTT. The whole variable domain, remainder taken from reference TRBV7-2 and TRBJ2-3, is GAGVSQSPSNKVTEKGKDVELRCDPISGHTALYWYRQSLGQGLEFLIYFQGNSAPDKSGLPSDRFSAERTGGSVSTLTIQRTQQEDSAVYLCASSTGTPQQYFGPGTRLTVL.

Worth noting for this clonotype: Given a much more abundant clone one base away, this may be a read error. CDR3: CASSGGYSSVEGANALTF. The CDR3 DNA sequence: TGTGCCAGCAGCGGCGGATACTCCTCCGTCGAGGGGGCCAACGCCCTGACTTTC. The V and J genes are TRBV2 and TRBJ2-6, with 7 bases fitting TRBD1. Per the germline V gene, CDR1 is SNHLY and CDR2 is FYNNEI. This CDR3 spans 18 amino acids.

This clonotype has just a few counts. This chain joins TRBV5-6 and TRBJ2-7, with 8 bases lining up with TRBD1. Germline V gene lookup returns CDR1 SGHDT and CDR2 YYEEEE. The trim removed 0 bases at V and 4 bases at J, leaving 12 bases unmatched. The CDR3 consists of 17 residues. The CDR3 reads CASSLANPTDRGYEQYF. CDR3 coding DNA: TGTGCCAGCAGCTTGGCCAACCCGACCGACAGGGGTTACGAGCAGTACTTC.

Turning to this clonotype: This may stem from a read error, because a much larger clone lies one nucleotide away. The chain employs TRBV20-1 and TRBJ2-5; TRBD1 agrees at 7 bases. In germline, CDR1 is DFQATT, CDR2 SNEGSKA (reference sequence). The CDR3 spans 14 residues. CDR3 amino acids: CSARRSGTEEAQYF. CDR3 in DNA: TGCAGTGCTAGACGCTCCGGGACAGAAGAGGCCCAGTACTTC.

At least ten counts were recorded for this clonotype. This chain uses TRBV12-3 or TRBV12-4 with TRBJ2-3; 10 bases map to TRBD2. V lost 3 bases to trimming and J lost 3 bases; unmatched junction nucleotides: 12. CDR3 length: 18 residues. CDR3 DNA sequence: TGTGCCAGCAGTTTGACCTCTTCTAGCGGGAGTCTTACAGATACGCAGTATTTT. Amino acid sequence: CASSLTSSSGSLTDTQYF.

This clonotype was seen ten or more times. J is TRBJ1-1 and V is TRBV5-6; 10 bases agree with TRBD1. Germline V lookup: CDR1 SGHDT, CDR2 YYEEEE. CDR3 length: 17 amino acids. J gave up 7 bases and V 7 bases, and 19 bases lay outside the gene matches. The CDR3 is CASGSFYRDRGSGEAFF. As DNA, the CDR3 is TGTGCCAGCGGAAGCTTTTATCGGGACAGGGGATCAGGTGAAGCTTTCTTT.

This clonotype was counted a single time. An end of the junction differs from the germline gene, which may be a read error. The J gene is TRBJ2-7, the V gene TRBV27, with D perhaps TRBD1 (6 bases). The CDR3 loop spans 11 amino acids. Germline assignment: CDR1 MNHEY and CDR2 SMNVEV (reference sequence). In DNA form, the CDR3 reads TGTGCCAGCAGTTTGGGGGCCGAGCGGTACTTC. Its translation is CASSLGAERYF.

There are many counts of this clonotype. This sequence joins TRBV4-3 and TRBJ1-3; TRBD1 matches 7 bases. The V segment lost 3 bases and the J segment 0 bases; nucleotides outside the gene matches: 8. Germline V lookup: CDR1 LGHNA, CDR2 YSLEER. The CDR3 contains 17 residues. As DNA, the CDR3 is TGCGCCAGCAGCCACCCCACACAGGGGAGCTCTGGAAACACCATATATTTT. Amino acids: CASSHPTQGSSGNTIYF.

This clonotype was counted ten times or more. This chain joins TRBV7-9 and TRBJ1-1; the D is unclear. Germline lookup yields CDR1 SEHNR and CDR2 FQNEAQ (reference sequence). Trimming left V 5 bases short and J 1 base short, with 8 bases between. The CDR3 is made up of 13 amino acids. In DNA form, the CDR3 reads TGTGCCAGCAGCAAGGTTAGGAACACTGAAGCTTTCTTT. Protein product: CASSKVRNTEAFF.

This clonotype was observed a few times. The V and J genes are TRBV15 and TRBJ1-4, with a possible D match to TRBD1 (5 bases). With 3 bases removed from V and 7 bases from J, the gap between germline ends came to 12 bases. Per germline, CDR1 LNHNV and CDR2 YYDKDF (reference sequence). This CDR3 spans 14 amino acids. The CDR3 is CATSSWPGSEKLFF. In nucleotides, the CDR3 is TGTGCCACCAGCAGCTGGCCAGGGTCTGAAAAACTGTTTTTT.

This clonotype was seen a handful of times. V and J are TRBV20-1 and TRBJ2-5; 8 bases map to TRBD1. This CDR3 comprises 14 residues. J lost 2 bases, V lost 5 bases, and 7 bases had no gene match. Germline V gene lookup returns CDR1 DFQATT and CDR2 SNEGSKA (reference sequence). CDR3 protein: CSARDRIPQETQYF. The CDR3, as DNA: TGCAGTGCTCGGGACAGGATACCGCAAGAGACCCAGTACTTC.

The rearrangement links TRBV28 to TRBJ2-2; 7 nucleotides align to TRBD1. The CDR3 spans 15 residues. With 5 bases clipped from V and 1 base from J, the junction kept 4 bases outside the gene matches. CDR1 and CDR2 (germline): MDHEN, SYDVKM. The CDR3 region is CASSLRGMNTGELFF. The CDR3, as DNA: TGTGCCAGCAGTCTCAGGGGGATGAACACCGGGGAGCTGTTTTTT. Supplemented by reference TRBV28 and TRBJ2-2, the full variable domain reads DVKVTQSSRYLVKRTGEKVFLECVQDMDHENMFWYRQDPGLGLRLIYFSYDVKMKEKGDIPEGYSVSREKKERFSLILESASTNQTSMYLCASSLRGMNTGELFFGEGSRLTVL.

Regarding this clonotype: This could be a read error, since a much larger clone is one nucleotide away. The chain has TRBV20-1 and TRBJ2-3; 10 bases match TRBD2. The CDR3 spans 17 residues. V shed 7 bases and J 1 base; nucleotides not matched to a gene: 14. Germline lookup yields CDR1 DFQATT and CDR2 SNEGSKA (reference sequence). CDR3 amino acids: CSDSQYLAGEGTDTQYF. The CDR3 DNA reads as TGCAGTGATAGTCAGTACCTAGCGGGGGAAGGCACAGATACGCAGTATTTT.

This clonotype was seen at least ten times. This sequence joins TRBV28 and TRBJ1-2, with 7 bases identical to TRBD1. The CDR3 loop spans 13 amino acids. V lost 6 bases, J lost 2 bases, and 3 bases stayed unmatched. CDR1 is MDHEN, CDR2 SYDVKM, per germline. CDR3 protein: CASSWTGNYGYTF. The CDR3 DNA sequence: TGTGCCAGCAGCTGGACAGGAAACTATGGCTACACCTTC.

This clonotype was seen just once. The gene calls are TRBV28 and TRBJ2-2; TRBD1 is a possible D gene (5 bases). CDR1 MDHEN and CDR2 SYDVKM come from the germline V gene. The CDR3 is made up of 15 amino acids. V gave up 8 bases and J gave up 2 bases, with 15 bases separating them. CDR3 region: CASGSSRENTGELFF. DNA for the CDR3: TGTGCCAGCGGTTCCAGCAGGGAAAACACCGGGGAGCTGTTTTTT.

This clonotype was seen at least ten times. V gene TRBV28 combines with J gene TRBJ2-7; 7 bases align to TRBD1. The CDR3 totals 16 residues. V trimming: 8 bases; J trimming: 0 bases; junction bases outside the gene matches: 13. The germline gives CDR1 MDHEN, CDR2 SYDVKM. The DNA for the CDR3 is TGTGCCAGCGGGAACCCACCGGGACAGAGCTCCTACGAGCAGTACTTC. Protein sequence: CASGNPPGQSSYEQYF.

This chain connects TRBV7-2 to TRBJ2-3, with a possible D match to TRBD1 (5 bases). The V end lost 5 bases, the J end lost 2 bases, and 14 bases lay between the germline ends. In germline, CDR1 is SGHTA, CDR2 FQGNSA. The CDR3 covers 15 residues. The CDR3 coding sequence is TGTGCCAGCAGCCTTAGACAGAGGCTCACAGATACGCAGTATTTT. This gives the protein CASSLRQRLTDTQYF.

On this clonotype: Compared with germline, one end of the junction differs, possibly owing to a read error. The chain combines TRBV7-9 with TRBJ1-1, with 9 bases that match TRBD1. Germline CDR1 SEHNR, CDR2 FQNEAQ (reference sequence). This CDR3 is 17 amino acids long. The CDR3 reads CASSLGWTGVMNTEASF. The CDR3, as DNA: TGTGCCAGCAGCCTGGGGTGGACAGGGGTCATGAACACTGAAGCTTCCTTT. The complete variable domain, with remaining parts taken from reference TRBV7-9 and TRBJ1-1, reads DTGVSQNPRHKITKRGQNVTFRCDPISEHNRLYWYRQTLGQGPEFLTYFQNEAQLEKSRLLSDRFSAERPKGSFSTLEIQRTEQGDSAMYLCASSLGWTGVMNTEASFGQGTRLTVV.